This paragraph reports one T cell receptor (beta chain). The target antigen is unknown. The PCR was carried out with 60 Vbeta primers and 13 Jbeta primers. TCRdb's table, derived via immunoSEQ multiplex PCR, lists solely in-frame clones and lacks some. This table has around 150,000 clones, approximately 71% appearing once. The data stem from a study of cytomegalovirus exposure and HLA in healthy donors. Study conclusions and caveats: Previous analysis showed most TCR beta V segments were productive about 87% or about 30% of the time. Across all donors, roughly uniform sequencing depth was an assumption of the presence/absence analyses. There were some public TCRs occurring in many donors, but most TCR sequences were rare. In vitro experiments confirmed that a few CMV-associated chains were specific for CMV antigens.

Sequenced material: PBMCs. This receptor was taken from a man between 18 and 29 years old in good health and CMV-seropositive.

The CDR3 region is CASSLLRVAGGPDTQYF. The CDR3 DNA is TGTGCCAGCAGCTTACTTCGGGTAGCGGGAGGACCAGATACGCAGTATTTT. The chain recombines TRBV7-8 with TRBJ2-3, with 10 bases aligning to TRBD2. This CDR3 is built from 17 residues. The V segment lost 2 bases and the J segment 4 bases; nucleotides outside the gene matches: 9. Per the germline V gene, CDR1 is SGHVS and CDR2 is FQNEAQ.